The entry below describes one TCR beta chain. This sample stems from a study of cytomegalovirus exposure and HLA in healthy donors. Germline values: CDR1 MNHEY, CDR2 SMNVEV (reference sequence). Trimming cost V 6 bases and J 6 bases; bases outside gene matches: 11. The CDR3 length is 15 residues. Repertoires were generated with immunoSEQ multiplex PCR, while TCRdb's copy carries only in-frame clones and drops some. Among approximately 260,000 clones listed, around 86% were seen once. The rearrangement links TRBV27 to TRBJ1-5, with TRBD1 matching 7 bases. The receptor was isolated from a woman younger than 30 in good health and CMV-seronegative. The sample consisted of PBMCs. CDR3 nucleotide sequence: TGTGCCAGCAGCCCCGAAGGGGGCCCAATTCAGCCCCAGCATTTT. Encoded protein: CASSPEGGPIQPQHF.